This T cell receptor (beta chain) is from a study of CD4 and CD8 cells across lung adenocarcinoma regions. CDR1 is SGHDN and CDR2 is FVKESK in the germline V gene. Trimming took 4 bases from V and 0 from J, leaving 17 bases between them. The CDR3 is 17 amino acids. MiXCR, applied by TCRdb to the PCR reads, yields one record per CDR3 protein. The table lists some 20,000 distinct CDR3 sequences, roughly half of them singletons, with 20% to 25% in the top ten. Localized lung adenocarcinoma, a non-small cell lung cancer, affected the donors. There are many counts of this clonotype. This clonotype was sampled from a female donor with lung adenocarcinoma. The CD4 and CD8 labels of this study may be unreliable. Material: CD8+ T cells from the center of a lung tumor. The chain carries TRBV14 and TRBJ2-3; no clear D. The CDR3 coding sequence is TGTGCCAGCAGCCGACTTTCTGCGCTGCGGAGCACAGATACGCAGTATTTT. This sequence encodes CASSRLSALRSTDTQYF.